The source of this T cell receptor beta chain is a study of T cell repertoires in cytomegalovirus infection. Regarding the study as a whole: People with CMV and the relevant HLA were identified by cumulative public TCR beta family frequency.

TCRdb ran MiXCR on the reads and lists one entry per CDR3 protein. This sample has under 300,000 distinct CDR3 sequences, with approximately 22% found just once. Germline CDR1 MDHEN, CDR2 SYDVKM. V shed 11 bases and J 4 bases; nucleotides not matched to a gene: 15. The CDR3 length is 15 residues. This clonotype was counted many times. Its specificity is unknown. Sequenced here: cultured PBMCs, sampled from culture after CMV antigen stimulation. The clonotype comes from a human donor in good health (CMV status not recorded). Some clones in this sample may be carry-over from other donors' samples. The chain employs TRBV28 and TRBJ1-2; 8 positions agree with TRBD1. The CDR3 protein is CAGGPPGQAIYGYTF. DNA of the CDR3: TGTGCCGGGGGCCCGCCGGGACAGGCGATCTATGGCTACACCTTC.